Shown below are 15 T cell receptor beta chains from a single sample sequenced in a study of persistence of HIV-infected CD4 T cells. The libraries were made with immunoSEQ version 4 in survey mode. The repertoire was sequenced with immunoSEQ multiplex PCR; TCRdb's copy has only in-frame clones and lacks some. The sample has about 45,000 clones; about 87% are singletons. No antigens are known for them. Nonspecific anti-CD3/anti-CD28 bead stimulation represents the broad CD4+ T cell repertoire. Responding CD4+ T cells were sorted by upregulation of both CD40 ligand and CD69. Specimen: CD4+ T cells sorted from PBMCs after approximately 19-hour stimulation, collected from a patient who received antiretroviral therapy. The receptor set was obtained from an adult woman with HIV who was CMV-seropositive.

This sequence joins TRBV11-3 and TRBJ2-4; 7 bases are shared with TRBD2. CDR1 and CDR2 from the germline V gene are SGHNT and YENEEA. The length of the CDR3 is 15 residues. V lost 2 bases, J lost 2 bases, and 3 bases stayed unmatched. The CDR3 DNA reads TGTGCCAGCAGCTTAAGCGGGGTCACCAAAAACATTCAGTACTTC. Translating it yields CASSLSGVTKNIQYF.

V gene TRBV6-6 combines with J gene TRBJ2-7; maybe TRBD1 (6 bases). V lost 5 bases and J 4 bases, leaving 12 bases between the germline ends. CDR1 and CDR2 (germline): MNHNY, SVGAGI (reference sequence). The CDR3 is 13 amino acids. The CDR3 loop is CASSLSTGYEQYF. Written as DNA, the CDR3 is TGTGCCAGCAGTCTATCGACAGGTTACGAGCAGTACTTC.

This chain connects TRBV11-3 to TRBJ2-7, with unresolved D. CDR3 size: 11 residues. Deletions cut 5 bases from V and 4 bases from J, with 6 bases between. Germline V CDR1 and CDR2: SGHNT, YENEEA. CDR3 in amino acids: CASSQSYEQYF. CDR3 DNA: TGTGCCAGCAGCCAGTCTTACGAGCAGTACTTC.

The chain couples TRBV19 to TRBJ1-2, with TRBD1 identical over 7 bases. The V gene's germline CDR1 is LNHDA and CDR2 SQIVND (reference sequence). CDR3 size: 15 residues. V shed 1 base and J 2 bases; nucleotides not matched to a gene: 4. The CDR3 sequence: CASSIGLQGNYGYTF. The CDR3 DNA is TGTGCCAGTAGTATAGGGCTACAGGGGAACTATGGCTACACCTTC. Drawing the rest from reference TRBV19 and TRBJ1-2, the complete variable domain is DGGITQSPKYLFRKEGQNVTLSCEQNLNHDAMYWYRQDPGQGLRLIYYSQIVNDFQKGDIAEGYSVSREKKESFPLTVTSAQKNPTAFYLCASSIGLQGNYGYTFGSGTRLTVV.

The V call is TRBV19, the J call TRBJ2-5; D is unclear. The CDR3 is made up of 13 amino acids. The V gene's germline CDR1 is LNHDA and CDR2 SQIVND (reference sequence). V lost 5 bases to trimming and J lost 3 bases, with 10 bases between them. CDR3 residues: CASSRVSKETQYF. As DNA, the CDR3 is TGTGCCAGTAGTCGGGTTTCCAAAGAGACCCAGTACTTC.

J is TRBJ1-1 and V is TRBV5-1; 10 bases are shared with TRBD1. In germline, CDR1 is SGHRS, CDR2 YFSETQ. CDR3 length: 15 amino acids. V lost 4 bases to trimming and J lost 3 bases; unmatched junction nucleotides: 6. The CDR3 DNA reads TGCGCCAGCAGCCCCCGACAGGGGGCGCACACTGAAGCTTTCTTT. This translates into CASSPRQGAHTEAFF. Combining the CDR3 with reference TRBV5-1 and TRBJ1-1 gives the whole variable domain KAGVTQTPRYLIKTRGQQVTLSCSPISGHRSVSWYQQTPGQGLQFLFEYFSETQRNKGNFPGRFSGRQFSNSRSEMNVSTLELGDSALYLCASSPRQGAHTEAFFGQGTRLTVV.

The CDR3 coding sequence is TGCGCCAGCAGAAGCGGGACTAGCACGTACAATGAGCAGTTCTTC. Amino acids: CASRSGTSTYNEQFF. The genes are TRBV5-1 and TRBJ2-1; the match to TRBD2 covers 9 bases. Looked up from germline, CDR1 is SGHRS and CDR2 is YFSETQ. V was clipped by 5 bases and J by 4 bases; unmatched bases: 7. This CDR3 spans 15 amino acids.

This chain links TRBV7-2 with TRBJ2-2; D is perhaps TRBD2 (6 bases). CDR3 length: 17 amino acids. Germline V lookup: CDR1 SGHTA, CDR2 FQGNSA. With 4 bases removed from V and 2 bases from J, the gap between germline ends came to 17 bases. The CDR3 DNA reads as TGTGCCAGCAGCTATGGGGGGTCTCGAGCCAACACCGGGGAGCTGTTTTTT. This sequence encodes CASSYGGSRANTGELFF.

The V gene is TRBV7-2, the J gene TRBJ2-5; D unresolved. The germline V and J ends were trimmed by 2 bases and 1 base, with 8 bases remaining between them. This CDR3 comprises 14 residues. Germline V gives CDR1 SGHTA, CDR2 FQGNSA. Here the CDR3 reads CASSLSFSQETQYF. CDR3 bases: TGTGCCAGCAGCTTAAGTTTCTCCCAAGAGACCCAGTACTTC. The complete variable domain, with remaining parts taken from reference TRBV7-2 and TRBJ2-5, reads GAGVSQSPSNKVTEKGKDVELRCDPISGHTALYWYRQSLGQGLEFLIYFQGNSAPDKSGLPSDRFSAERTGGSVSTLTIQRTQQEDSAVYLCASSLSFSQETQYFGPGTRLLVL.

This chain joins TRBV11-3 and TRBJ2-2; 8 bases are a match to TRBD1. Germline loops: CDR1 SGHNT, CDR2 YENEEA. This CDR3 contains 16 residues. Losses at the gene ends were 5 bases for V and 4 bases for J; bases not matched to a gene: 9. The CDR3 sequence is CASSNPRQGSTGELFF. DNA for the CDR3: TGTGCCAGCAGCAACCCCCGACAGGGGAGCACCGGGGAGCTGTTTTTT. The full variable domain, completed using reference TRBV11-3 and TRBJ2-2, is EAGVVQSPRYKIIEKKQPVAFWCNPISGHNTLYWYLQNLGQGPELLIRYENEEAVDDSQLPKDRFSAERLKGVDSTLKIQPAELGDSAVYLCASSNPRQGSTGELFFGEGSRLTVL.

This chain connects TRBV7-6 to TRBJ1-2; D is ambiguous. V shed 5 bases and J shed 5 bases, with 15 bases lying between them. The CDR3 sequence is 14 residues long. Germline CDR1 reads SGHVS; CDR2 reads FNYEAQ. The CDR3 DNA is TGTGCCAGCAGCCAAACAGCGGACCCTTATGGCTACACCTTC. This translates into CASSQTADPYGYTF.

The chain couples TRBV19 to TRBJ1-1; the D is unclear. CDR3 length equals 15 residues. Germline V gene sequence: CDR1 LNHDA, CDR2 SQIVND (reference sequence). Between the trimmed V and J ends, which lost 1 base and 1 base, there was a span of 10 bases. CDR3 bases: TGTGCCAGTAGTATAGCACCGGGCAGGAACACTGAAGCTTTCTTT. As protein: CASSIAPGRNTEAFF.

This clone was recorded only once. The gene calls are TRBV27 and TRBJ1-4, with 9 bases lining up with TRBD1. Germline-derived CDR1 and CDR2 are MNHEY and SMNVEV (reference sequence). The V gene end was trimmed by 6 bases and the J gene end by 7 bases; junction bases not matched to a gene: 15. The CDR3 spans 17 residues. Here the CDR3 DNA reads TGTGCCAGCAGCCGACGGCCCTCACAGGGGGCAGGTGAAAAACTGTTTTTT. It codes for CASSRRPSQGAGEKLFF.

The rearrangement uses TRBV5-5 and TRBJ1-6; D gene unclear. CDR1 and CDR2 (germline): SGHKS, YYEKEE (reference sequence). The CDR3 extends over 14 amino acids. The ends were cut back, 4 bases at V and 7 bases at J, with 12 bases in the middle. In DNA form, the CDR3 reads TGTGCCAGCAGCCAATCCCCGAGCAATTCACCCCTCCACTTT. It specifies CASSQSPSNSPLHF.

This clone was counted a single time. The gene calls are TRBV28 and TRBJ1-2; TRBD1 matches 7 bases. Germline trimming cut 7 bases from V and 5 bases from J; bases unmatched to any gene: 10. CDR1 MDHEN and CDR2 SYDVKM come from the germline V gene. The CDR3 length is 14 residues. This chain's CDR3 is CASIGSGTDYGYTF. The CDR3 DNA sequence: TGTGCCAGCATAGGCTCCGGGACAGATTATGGCTACACCTTC.